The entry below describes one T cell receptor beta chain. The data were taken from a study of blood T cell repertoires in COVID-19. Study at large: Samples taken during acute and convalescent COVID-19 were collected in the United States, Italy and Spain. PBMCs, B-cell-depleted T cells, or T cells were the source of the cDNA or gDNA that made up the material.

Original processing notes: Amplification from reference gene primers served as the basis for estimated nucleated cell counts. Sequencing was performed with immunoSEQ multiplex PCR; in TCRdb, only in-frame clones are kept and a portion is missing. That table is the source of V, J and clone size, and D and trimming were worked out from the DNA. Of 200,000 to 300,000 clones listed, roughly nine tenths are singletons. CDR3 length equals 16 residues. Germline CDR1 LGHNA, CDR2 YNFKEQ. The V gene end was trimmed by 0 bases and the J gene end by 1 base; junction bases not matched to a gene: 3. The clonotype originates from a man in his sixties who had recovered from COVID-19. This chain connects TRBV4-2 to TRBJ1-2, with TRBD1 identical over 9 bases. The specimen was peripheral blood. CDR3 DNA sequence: TGTGCCAGCAGCCAAGATCTGGGACAGGGTAACTATGGCTACACCTTC. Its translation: CASSQDLGQGNYGYTF.